This section outlines one T cell receptor (beta chain) sequence together with its context. This clonotype occurred many times. Its target antigen remains unknown. No base-level quality is on record; no much larger clone is a single base apart. The data derive from a study of neurological immune-mediated disorders (dated by TCRdb to between 2019 and 2020). In terms of the full investigation: Peripheral blood TCR-beta repertoires from patients with HTLV-I-associated myelopathy (HAM/TSP), patients with multiple sclerosis, and healthy controls were compared in the study using UMI-based sequencing. Of the 68 subjects in the cohort, about 14 were HAM/TSP patients, some 34 were multiple sclerosis patients, and about 20 were healthy controls. Alongside PBMC samples, the set of 80 to 130 TCR-beta libraries contained longitudinal samples, technical triplicates, and paired CD4+ and CD8+ T-cell subsets that had been sorted. Longitudinal HAM/TSP and healthy donors had 3 time-points each (about 3-45 month intervals).

The CDR3 goes from the cysteine to the phenylalanine over 15 residues. The kept DNA is CDR3 alone, 45 bases in frame from the first base. V was cut back by 5 bases and J by 1 base, leaving a gap of 13 bases between them. CDR1 and CDR2 (SGHTA, FQGNSA) derive from the germline V gene. What the research found in general, with its limitations: No identical CDR3 amino acid sequences were shared among expanded clones across subjects, suggesting private TCR-beta repertoires in all groups. TCR clonal expansion was greatest in HAM/TSP patients and smallest in MS patients, who ranked below even healthy controls.

In light of the paper, this sample's time point label describes: longitudinal time-point 3. For unsorted PBMC libraries, 2 million PBMCs were used after storage in RNAlater at -80 degrees C until RNA extraction. Peripheral blood was subjected to Ficoll-Hypaque density gradient centrifugation to isolate PBMCs, which were then cryopreserved in liquid nitrogen. cDNA synthesis used template-switch 5'RACE with a primer carrying a 10-nucleotide random unique molecular identifier tagging each TCR transcript. Every sequencing run covered 15-18 subjects and yielded more than 180 million TCR-beta sequences. The RNeasy kit was used for extraction of total RNA. TCR-beta VDJ regions were amplified with primers for the TCR constant region and the 5'RACE anchor, using the KAPA Real-time Library Amplification kit. A first PCR added sample indexes and Illumina adaptors, after which a second PCR increased the library yield. After purification with Ampure beads, the TCR product of roughly 650 bp was size-selected on a 2% E-gel SizeSelection system. Before pooling, library quality was checked on a Bioanalyzer, concentration was measured with Qubit, and libraries were quantified with the Kapa Library Quantification kit. Paired-end 2 x 150 bp sequencing of the libraries was performed on an Illumina HiSeq 2500. To increase sequence diversity, about 25-31% phiX was spiked into each library pool. The authors' pipeline ran thus. Quality-filtered reads were processed with the UMI-based MiGEC pipeline, and over 90% of raw TCR sequences were removed by the MiGEC pipeline during error correction. IMGT germline references were used for aligning VDJ genes, and each clonotype was defined as a unique CDR3 amino acid sequence together with its V-J genes. Clonal expansion, Shannon diversity, and CDR3 relatedness (CalcPairwiseDistances, ClusterSamples) were evaluated with VDJtools, and phylogenetic trees were built with CLCbio workbench. Clones with at least 8 unique UMIs were defined as expanded, with this threshold being based on coefficient-of-variation modelling across technical triplicates. TCRdb reworked the public reads: Q25 trimming with fastp, MiXCR clone assembly, productive beta chains retained. Every CDR3 protein is listed once, alongside the most common genes and DNA of its rows. None of the V and J calls come from the authors' own analysis; TCRdb made them. The sample table shows roughly 100,000 distinct CDR3 sequences, and roughly a tenth are seen once. The biggest ten clones account for around 3.1% of the sample.

Recombination connected TRBV7-2 to TRBJ2-3; TRBD2 is possibly the D segment (6 matching bases). The sample was PBMCs. The sequence came from a female donor with HTLV-1-associated myelopathy (HAM/TSP). The CDR3 protein sequence reads: CASSPSLAGTDTQYF. The sequenced DNA is TGTGCCAGCAGCCCCTCACTAGCTGGCACAGATACGCAGTATTTT.